The rows below give T cell receptor beta chains drawn from one sample of a study of shared clonotypes between healthy human individuals. Clones were sequenced by immunoSEQ multiplex PCR, and TCRdb holds only the in-frame ones, with some missing. Of 700,000 or so clones detected, roughly 70% appear once; the ten largest clones hold 1.8%. The sequencing input was memory CD4+ T cells sorted from blood. These receptor sequences come from a woman in her 30s in good health. Both conserved end residues are part of each CDR3. A D gene is named only where the DNA matches it firmly. Expanded clones get a size class; other rows say once, few or many, or leave the size out.

clone size	J gene	V gene	D gene	CDR3 DNA	CDR3 protein
-	TRBJ2-7	TRBV7-3	-	TGTGCCAGCAGGAAGGGGCCGACAGATGGGGAGCAGTACTTC	CASRKGPTDGEQYF
-	TRBJ1-3	TRBV25-1	-	TGTGCCAGCAGTGACCAACGGGTCGTGCGGGGAAACACCATATATTTT	CASSDQRVVRGNTIYF
once	TRBJ1-4	TRBV6-5	-	TGTGCCAGCAGTGTAGGAGCGAGGAATGAAAAACTGTTTTTT	CASSVGARNEKLFF
-	TRBJ1-3	TRBV5-4	-	TGTGCCAGCAGCTTGGCGGGGTCTGGAAACACCATATATTTT	CASSLAGSGNTIYF
-	TRBJ2-3	TRBV13	TRBD1	TGTGCCAGCAGCCCTTGGACAGGGGGCACAGATACGCAGTATTTT	CASSPWTGGTDTQYF
-	TRBJ2-1	TRBV2	TRBD2	TGTGCCAGCGCCTTTAGCGGGAGCTCTGGCAATGAGCAGTTCTTC	CASAFSGSSGNEQFF
-	TRBJ2-1	TRBV25-1	-	TGTGCCAGCAGTGAGCGGCCCGCGGGCGAGCAGTTCTTC	CASSERPAGEQFF
-	TRBJ2-1	TRBV6-5	-	TGTGCCAGCAGCCGAGCAGGGCACTCCTACAATGAGCAGTTCTTC	CASSRAGHSYNEQFF
many	TRBJ2-7	TRBV30	-	TGTGCCTGGAGGGACATGGCTAGCTACGAGCAGTACTTC	CAWRDMASYEQYF
-	TRBJ2-7	TRBV7-9	-	TGTGCCAGCAGCTATAGAAACTCCTACGAGCAGTACTTC	CASSYRNSYEQYF
few	TRBJ2-7	TRBV28	-	TGTGCCAGCAGTTTACCTCCCGGGGACGGACGGGATGGCTACGAGCAGTACTTC	CASSLPPGDGRDGYEQYF
few	TRBJ1-1	TRBV28	-	TGTGCCAGCAGAACAGAGTATCAAGCTTTCTTT	CASRTEYQAFF
-	TRBJ1-4	TRBV5-1	-	TGCGCCAGCAGCATTAGAGATGCAACTAATGAAAAACTGTTTTTT	CASSIRDATNEKLFF
-	TRBJ1-2	TRBV27	TRBD1	TGTGCCAGCAGCAAACTTAGGACAGGGAGCTATGGCTACACCTTC	CASSKLRTGSYGYTF
-	TRBJ2-7	TRBV11-2	TRBD1	TGTGCCAGCAGCTCACAGGGGGCTATAGGCGAGCAGTACTTC	CASSSQGAIGEQYF
once	TRBJ2-7	TRBV6-9	TRBD2	TGTGCCAGCAGAACGCGCGGGGAGGGCCCCTTTGATTCCTACGAGCAGTACTTC	CASRTRGEGPFDSYEQYF
few	TRBJ1-5	TRBV28	TRBD1	TGTGCCAGCAGTTGGTCCTCCATCGGTTCGCCCGGACAGGGGACAAATCAGCCCCAGCATTTT	CASSWSSIGSPGQGTNQPQHF
-	TRBJ2-7	TRBV7-8	-	TGTGCCAGCAGCTTGGGGACCCAGGGAGGCGAGCAGTACTTC	CASSLGTQGGEQYF
-	TRBJ2-7	TRBV13	TRBD2	TGTGCCAGCAGCCTCGGACTAGCGGGGGTCACCTACGAGCAGTACTTC	CASSLGLAGVTYEQYF
-	TRBJ1-5	TRBV30	-	TGTGCCTGGAGTTCCCCGGGACGGGAGATAGGGCAGCCCCAGCATTTT	CAWSSPGREIGQPQHF
-	TRBJ1-5	TRBV28	-	TGTGCCAGCAGTTTTTTAGCGGGGAGAAGCAATCAGCCCCAGCATTTT	CASSFLAGRSNQPQHF
-	TRBJ2-1	TRBV10-3	TRBD2	TGTGCCATCAAGCCGCTAGCGGGAGGCTACAATGAGCAGTTCTTC	CAIKPLAGGYNEQFF
-	TRBJ2-5	TRBV5-1	-	TGCGCCAGCAGCCCGGACCCGAAGCTCCAAGAGACCCAGTACTTC	CASSPDPKLQETQYF
-	TRBJ2-3	TRBV12-5	TRBD2	TGTGCTAGTGGTTTTCAGGTCCCCTGGGAGGGCCTGTCTCGGACAGATACGCAGTATTTT	CASGFQVPWEGLSRTDTQYF
-	TRBJ2-5	TRBV11-2	-	TGTGCCAGCAGCTTTATCGGATCTGGGAGGACTACCCAGTACTTC	CASSFIGSGRTTQYF
-	TRBJ2-1	TRBV15	TRBD1	TGTGCCACCAGCGTACTAGCGGGACAGGGGGCTTATGAGCAGTTCTTC	CATSVLAGQGAYEQFF
few	TRBJ1-5	TRBV30	-	TGTGCCTGGAGTCCAGGGGGCAATCAGCCCCAGCATTTT	CAWSPGGNQPQHF
-	TRBJ2-2	TRBV30	TRBD1	TGTGCCCCCCCCGGGACAGGTGGCGGGGAGCTGTTTTTT	CAPPGTGGGELFF
-	TRBJ1-2	TRBV7-2	-	TGTGCCAGCAGTAGGTTGAGGAGCTACACCTTC	CASSRLRSYTF
few	TRBJ1-1	TRBV11-2	TRBD1	TGTGCCAGCAGCGCCGCGACAGGGCACACTGAAGCTTTCTTT	CASSAATGHTEAFF
-	TRBJ2-1	TRBV18	-	TGTGCCAGCTCACCTTTGACTAACAATGAGCAGTTCTTC	CASSPLTNNEQFF
-	TRBJ2-1	TRBV6-1	-	TGTGCCAGCAGTGACCCTTCCGGTCGGGTAAGGGGTCACAATGAGCAGTTCTTC	CASSDPSGRVRGHNEQFF
-	TRBJ2-1	TRBV5-1	-	TGCGCCAGCAGCCTGGTGGGGTCCTACAATGAGCAGTTCTTC	CASSLVGSYNEQFF
-	TRBJ2-1	TRBV27	-	TGTGCCAGCAGTTCACTAGAGGGATATGAGCAGTTCTTC	CASSSLEGYEQFF
-	TRBJ1-5	TRBV4-1	-	TGCGCCAGCAGCCCCCAAGAAGGGATGAATCAGCCCCAGCATTTT	CASSPQEGMNQPQHF
-	TRBJ1-2	TRBV6-6	-	TGTGCCAGCAGTTACGAAGGAGTTTCTAACTATGGCTACACCTTC	CASSYEGVSNYGYTF
-	TRBJ2-7	TRBV5-1	TRBD1	TGCGCCAGCAGCACCAGACAGGGGAACTCCTACGAGCAGTACTTC	CASSTRQGNSYEQYF
few	TRBJ2-7	TRBV27	TRBD2	TGTGCCAGCAGGTCAGCGGGACCTACCTACGAGCAGTACTTC	CASRSAGPTYEQYF
-	TRBJ2-7	TRBV7-9	-	TGTGCCAGCAGCTTAGTAGGGGAAGGGGACTACGAGCAGTACTTC	CASSLVGEGDYEQYF
once	TRBJ2-7	TRBV11-2	-	TGTGCCAGCAGCTTAGAAGGTGGGAGCGGCTACGAGCAGTACTTC	CASSLEGGSGYEQYF
-	TRBJ2-7	TRBV7-9	TRBD1	TGTGCCAGCAGCACAGGGGACGAGCAGTACTTC	CASSTGDEQYF
-	TRBJ1-2	TRBV5-4	TRBD1	TGTGCCAGCAGCGAGGGACAGGGGGACGGCTATGGCTACACCTTC	CASSEGQGDGYGYTF
-	TRBJ2-3	TRBV4-1	TRBD2	TGCGCCAGCAGCCAAGTGACTAGCGGGAGCACAGATACGCAGTATTTT	CASSQVTSGSTDTQYF
few	TRBJ1-2	TRBV6-1	-	TGTGCCAGCAGTGATCCAGGAAGGAACTATGGCTACACCTTC	CASSDPGRNYGYTF
-	TRBJ1-1	TRBV5-1	-	TGCGCCAGCAGCCCCAGAGGGGTAAACACTGAAGCTTTCTTT	CASSPRGVNTEAFF
few	TRBJ2-5	TRBV11-3	TRBD1	TGTGCCAGCAGCTTATCGACAGGGAAACAAGAGACCCAGTACTTC	CASSLSTGKQETQYF
-	TRBJ1-5	TRBV18	-	TGTGCCAGCTCACCACAGGCGGTCCGATTGGGGAGCAATCAGCCCCAGCATTTT	CASSPQAVRLGSNQPQHF
many	TRBJ1-5	TRBV29-1	TRBD1	TGCAGCGTTCGGGACAGGGGATGGGATCAGCCCCAGCATTTT	CSVRDRGWDQPQHF
-	TRBJ2-7	TRBV7-9	-	TGTGCCAGCAGCTTAGCGCTAGACTACGAGCAGTACTTC	CASSLALDYEQYF
-	TRBJ1-3	TRBV6-5	-	TGTGCCAGCAGTTATTTCGGGACGGCCGGAAACACCATATATTTT	CASSYFGTAGNTIYF
-	TRBJ2-7	TRBV14	TRBD2	TGTGCCAGCAGCCAAGGCTTAGCGGGAGCCTACGAGCAGTACTTC	CASSQGLAGAYEQYF
-	TRBJ2-1	TRBV5-1	-	TGCGCCAGCAGCTTGGTTCTAGTGGACTACAATGAGCAGTTCTTC	CASSLVLVDYNEQFF
-	TRBJ1-1	TRBV30	-	TGTGCCTGGAGGACGGACACGGTCGACACTGAAGCTTTCTTT	CAWRTDTVDTEAFF
-	TRBJ2-2	TRBV27	TRBD2	TGTGCCAGCAGTTTATGGGCCGGGAGGGGAAGGGTGGCCGGGGAGCTGTTTTTT	CASSLWAGRGRVAGELFF
-	TRBJ2-5	TRBV19	-	TGTGCCAGTAGTATAGGACATGAAGAGACCCAGTACTTC	CASSIGHEETQYF
-	TRBJ2-5	TRBV4-2	-	TGTGCCAGCAGCCAAGATTTTCAGCGCCAAGAGACCCAGTACTTC	CASSQDFQRQETQYF
-	TRBJ1-1	TRBV7-6	TRBD1	TGTGCCAGCAGCCTACGACAGGGCCCGAACACTGAAGCTTTCTTT	CASSLRQGPNTEAFF
-	TRBJ1-4	TRBV19	-	TGTGCCAGTAGTATAGCTGGGACTAAGGAAAAACTGTTTTTT	CASSIAGTKEKLFF
-	TRBJ2-3	TRBV5-1	-	TGCGCCAGCAGCTCGTGGTTAGAAAGCACAGATACGCAGTATTTT	CASSSWLESTDTQYF
-	TRBJ2-7	TRBV4-1	-	TGCGCCAGCTCCCGGTACGGGGTGACGGAAGAGCAGTACTTC	CASSRYGVTEEQYF